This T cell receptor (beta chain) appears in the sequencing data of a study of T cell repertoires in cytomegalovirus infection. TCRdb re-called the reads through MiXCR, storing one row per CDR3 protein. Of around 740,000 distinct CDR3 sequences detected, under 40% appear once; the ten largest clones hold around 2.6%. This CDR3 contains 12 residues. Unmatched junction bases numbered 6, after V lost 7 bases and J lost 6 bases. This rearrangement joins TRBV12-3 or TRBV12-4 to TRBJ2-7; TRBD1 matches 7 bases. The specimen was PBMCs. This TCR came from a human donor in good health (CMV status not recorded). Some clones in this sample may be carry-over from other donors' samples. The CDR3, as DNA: TGTGCCAGCACCGACAGGGTGCCCGAGCAGTACTTC. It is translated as CASTDRVPEQYF.